The 21 T cell receptor beta chains below come from one sample, sequenced in a study of T-cell reconstitution after alpha-beta-depleted transplantation in children. TCRbeta library construction was performed incorporating unique molecular identifiers. TCRdb independently ran MiXCR on the PCR reads; one entry per CDR3 protein. The sample yields more than 400,000 distinct CDR3 sequences, about an eighth seen once. This sample comprised PBMCs, mostly from graft donor cells, obtained 180 days after TCRalphabeta/CD19-depleted stem cell transplant. Every receptor here comes from a female patient between 2 and 15 years old who had a stem cell transplant for aplastic anemia, so the T cells may come from the graft donor.

This clonotype was seen a few times. V is TRBV7-2 and J is TRBJ2-7; 8 positions agree with TRBD2. Germline lookup yields CDR1 SGHTA and CDR2 FQGNSA. The V and J ends lost 1 base and 6 bases, in that order; junction bases with no gene match: 8. This CDR3 is built from 15 residues. The CDR3 loop reads CASSLEGPAGAEQYF. CDR3 DNA sequence: TGTGCCAGCAGCTTAGAAGGCCCAGCGGGAGCCGAGCAGTACTTC.

This clonotype was seen more than once but under ten times. The rearrangement joins TRBV12-3 or TRBV12-4 to TRBJ2-7; weak D call: TRBD2 (6 bases). V gave up 3 bases and J gave up 4 bases, with 16 bases separating them. CDR3 size: 15 residues. The CDR3 spells CASSFRPASEYEQYF. The CDR3 coding sequence is TGTGCCAGCAGTTTCCGACCGGCTAGCGAGTACGAGCAGTACTTC.

In its sample, this clonotype was seen many times. The chain joins TRBV28 to TRBJ2-1; the match to TRBD2 covers 8 bases. CDR1 and CDR2 from the germline V gene are MDHEN and SYDVKM. The CDR3 has 15 amino acids. V lost 1 base, J lost 8 bases, and 7 bases stayed unmatched. CDR3 bases: TGTGCCAGCAGTTTATACCTAGCGGGTATAGATGAGCAGTTCTTC. This sequence encodes CASSLYLAGIDEQFF.

This clonotype was detected a few times. The rearrangement joins TRBV19 to TRBJ2-2; TRBD1 agrees at 8 bases. CDR3 length equals 15 residues. CDR1 is LNHDA, CDR2 SQIVND, per germline (reference sequence). The junction had 10 bases not matched to a gene; V was cut back by 6 bases and J by 7 bases. CDR3 DNA sequence: TGTGCCAGTAGGGGCCGGACAGGGATACTCGGGGAGCTGTTTTTT. Its translation is CASRGRTGILGELFF.

Only a few counts were recorded for this clonotype. V is TRBV7-2 and J is TRBJ2-3; 11 bases are a match to TRBD2. After removal of 3 bases from V and 2 bases from J, the junction contained 7 bases not matched to a gene. The CDR3 sequence is 17 residues long. Germline-derived CDR1 and CDR2 are SGHTA and FQGNSA. The CDR3 is CASSFAWGLAVTDTQYF. The CDR3 bases are TGTGCCAGCAGCTTCGCTTGGGGACTAGCGGTCACAGATACGCAGTATTTT.

This clonotype was seen many times. The chain has TRBV29-1 and TRBJ1-1; D gene unclear. V was pared by 8 bases and J by 4 bases, with 20 bases between. There are 14 residues in the CDR3. The germline CDR1 and CDR2 sequences are SQVTM and ANQGSEA. The CDR3 reads CSIRRSGSPTEAFF. CDR3 DNA: TGCAGCATCAGGAGGAGTGGCAGCCCCACTGAAGCTTTCTTT.

V is TRBV12-3 or TRBV12-4 and J is TRBJ2-2, with D perhaps being TRBD1 or TRBD2 (5 bases each). This CDR3 region has 15 residues. Trimming cost V 3 bases and J 1 base, with 9 bases left between them. The chain's CDR3 is CASSLGRRNTGELFF. DNA of the CDR3: TGTGCCAGCAGTTTGGGACGAAGGAACACCGGGGAGCTGTTTTTT.

This clonotype showed up many times. The rearrangement uses TRBV29-1 and TRBJ2-2; D unclear. Germline V CDR1 and CDR2: SQVTM, ANQGSEA. V dropped 4 bases and J dropped 2 bases, with 8 bases sitting between them. CDR3 length: 13 amino acids. CDR3 protein: CSVGGLNTGELFF. The DNA for the CDR3 is TGCAGCGTTGGGGGTTTAAACACCGGGGAGCTGTTTTTT.

There are a few counts of this clonotype. The rearrangement joins TRBV28 to TRBJ1-4, with 12 bases aligning to TRBD1. Trimming cost V 6 bases and J 8 bases; bases outside gene matches: 10. The CDR3 covers 16 residues. CDR1 is MDHEN, CDR2 SYDVKM, per germline. The CDR3 here is CASRGLPGQGAEKLFF. The CDR3 bases are TGTGCCAGCAGGGGGCTCCCGGGACAGGGGGCGGAAAAACTGTTTTTT.

There are many counts of this clonotype. This chain joins TRBV20-1 and TRBJ2-2; no clear D. Trimming left V 0 bases short and J 3 bases short, with 8 bases between. The CDR3 has 14 residues. Germline V gives CDR1 DFQATT, CDR2 SNEGSKA (reference sequence). The CDR3 sequence is CSARDLGYTGELFF. CDR3 DNA: TGCAGTGCTAGAGATCTGGGGTACACCGGGGAGCTGTTTTTT.

This clonotype was picked up many times. CDR3 residues: CASSQGEAASGNTIYF. CDR3 sequence (DNA): TGTGCCAGCAGCCAAGGGGAGGCAGCCTCTGGAAACACCATATATTTT. V usage is TRBV4-2 and J usage is TRBJ1-3; the D is unclear. Germline-derived CDR1 and CDR2 are LGHNA and YNFKEQ. This CDR3 has 16 residues. Trimming took 1 base from V and 0 from J, leaving 10 bases between them.

The chain joins TRBV11-2 to TRBJ2-7; 9 bases map to TRBD1. Germline loops: CDR1 SGHAT, CDR2 FQNNGV. V was clipped by 3 bases and J by 1 base; unmatched bases: 19. The CDR3 spans 20 residues. CDR3 protein: CASSFWPLDPGTGRSYEQYV. For the CDR3, the DNA is TGTGCCAGCAGCTTTTGGCCCCTGGATCCCGGGACAGGGAGGTCCTACGAGCAGTACGTC.

The chain has TRBV4-3 and TRBJ2-3, with TRBD1 identical over 8 bases. Germline V gene lookup returns CDR1 LGHNA and CDR2 YSLEER. The CDR3 length is 16 residues. Losses at the gene ends were 1 base for V and 2 bases for J; bases not matched to a gene: 5. CDR3 residues: CASSQGGQAYTDTQYF. Written as DNA, the CDR3 is TGCGCCAGCAGCCAAGGGGGACAGGCCTACACAGATACGCAGTATTTT.

Notes on this clonotype: Here the CDR3 omits its conserved ending phenylalanine or tryptophan, so a read error is the likely source. The DNA is omitted, as the CDR3 cannot be located on it reliably, and the CDR3 follows TCRdb's listing. The chain recombines TRBV11-2 with TRBJ2-1. Per germline, CDR1 SGHAT and CDR2 FQNNGV. The length of the CDR3 is 11 amino acids, counting both ends. The CDR3 loop is CASSLVYQLSS.

J is TRBJ2-3 and V is TRBV28; 8 positions agree with TRBD2. V dropped 4 bases and J dropped 8; count of bases not matched to a gene: 8. This CDR3 comprises 14 residues. In germline, CDR1 is MDHEN, CDR2 SYDVKM. CDR3 bases: TGTGCCAGCAGTTGGGGGATCGCGGGAGGTACGCAGTATTTT. The encoded protein is CASSWGIAGGTQYF.

The rearrangement joins TRBV27 to TRBJ2-1; 7 nucleotides line up with TRBD1. Germline CDR1 MNHEY, CDR2 SMNVEV (reference sequence). The CDR3 is made up of 14 amino acids. The ends lost 2 bases at V and 8 bases at J; junction bases unmatched: 6. CDR3 sequence: CASSLGVTGDEQFF. The CDR3, as DNA: TGTGCCAGCAGTTTAGGGGTTACAGGGGATGAGCAGTTCTTC.

This clonotype has just a few counts. This chain joins TRBV7-3 and TRBJ2-7; D is undetermined. This CDR3 contains 15 residues. Germline loops: CDR1 SGHTA, CDR2 FQGTGA. Trimming took off 3 bases at V and 7 bases at J, with 19 bases between the two ends. As DNA, the CDR3 is TGTGCCAGCAGCTTGTATGTTTCCCCGGCTTCGGAGCAGTACTTC. Translated, it gives CASSLYVSPASEQYF.

The rearrangement joins TRBV11-2 to TRBJ2-7; D gene ambiguous. V was pared by 5 bases and J by 7 bases, with 18 bases between. From germline, CDR1 is SGHAT and CDR2 FQNNGV. The CDR3 runs 14 residues. The CDR3 spells CASSAPLLGWEQYV. The DNA for the CDR3 is TGTGCCAGCAGCGCACCGCTTTTAGGCTGGGAGCAGTACGTC.

The rearrangement uses TRBV5-1 and TRBJ2-1; D might be TRBD1 (5 bases). V gave up 0 bases and J gave up 2 bases, with 12 bases separating them. CDR3 size: 16 residues. Germline V gene sequence: CDR1 SGHRS, CDR2 YFSETQ. The CDR3 loop is CASSLGGGPTYNEQFF. The DNA of the CDR3 is TGCGCCAGCAGCTTGGGGGGCGGACCCACCTACAATGAGCAGTTCTTC.

The CDR3 spells CASSIGQPGNEQFF. CDR3 nucleotides: TGTGCCAGTAGTATAGGGCAGCCCGGAAATGAGCAGTTCTTC. The V call is TRBV19, the J call TRBJ2-1; D gene uncertain. The CDR3 runs 14 residues. The V gene lost 1 base and the J gene lost 7 bases, with 11 bases spanning the gap. Germline values: CDR1 LNHDA, CDR2 SQIVND (reference sequence).

This clonotype was found a few times. The chain has TRBV7-9 and TRBJ2-1; D call uncertain. This CDR3 spans 16 amino acids. Trimming removed 5 bases from V and 0 bases from J, with 14 bases in between. Germline values: CDR1 SEHNR, CDR2 FQNEAQ (reference sequence). CDR3 DNA: TGTGCCAGCAGCGCCTCCCCGGATAGCTCCTACAATGAGCAGTTCTTC. It is translated as CASSASPDSSYNEQFF. The entire variable domain, with the rest obtained from reference TRBV7-9 and TRBJ2-1, is as follows: DTGVSQNPRHKITKRGQNVTFRCDPISEHNRLYWYRQTLGQGPEFLTYFQNEAQLEKSRLLSDRFSAERPKGSFSTLEIQRTEQGDSAMYLCASSASPDSSYNEQFFGPGTRLTVL.